A single sample gave rise to the 28 T cell receptor beta chains below, sequenced in a study of T cells in Graves' hyperthyroidism and ophthalmopathy. The CDR3 regions of TCR beta were amplified from RNA transcripts. An initial round of RT-PCR targeting the TCR CDR3 relied on the HTBI primer set. MiXCR, run by TCRdb on the multiplex PCR reads, gives a single entry per CDR3 protein. Of about 98,000 distinct CDR3 sequences in the sample, roughly 40% were seen once. The source material was peripheral blood or thyroid tissue (not recorded which). The receptor source for this set is a woman aged 30 to 39 with Graves' hyperthyroidism.

This clonotype was recorded many times. In DNA form, the CDR3 reads TGTGCCAGCAGTGAAGCCGGACGGATGAACACTGAAGCTTTCTTT. It translates to CASSEAGRMNTEAFF. This chain uses TRBV6-1 with TRBJ1-1; D is unclear. Germline V gene sequence: CDR1 MNHNS, CDR2 SASEGT. V was cut by 0 bases and J by 0 bases, with 8 bases left in between. The CDR3 consists of 15 residues.

This rearrangement joins TRBV7-3 to TRBJ1-2; TRBD1 matches 7 bases. The J segment lost 5 bases and the V segment lost 5 bases, leaving 8 bases of the junction unmatched. The germline CDR1 and CDR2 sequences are SGHTA and FQGTGA. There are 14 residues in the CDR3. The CDR3 DNA sequence: TGTGCCAGCAGCCCGGGCGGGACAGAATATGGCTACACCTTC. Its protein product is CASSPGGTEYGYTF.

This clonotype was seen ten or more times. The chain joins TRBV10-2 to TRBJ2-5, with D perhaps matching TRBD1 (5 bases). This CDR3 region has 14 residues. Germline V gene sequence: CDR1 WSHSY, CDR2 SAAADI. The germline V and J ends were trimmed by 6 bases and 5 bases, with 16 bases remaining between them. CDR3 DNA: TGCGCCAGCAGCTTCAGACAGCCTAGGGAGACCCAGTACTTC. Encoded protein: CASSFRQPRETQYF.

This clonotype has ten or more counts. The rearrangement links TRBV6-1 to TRBJ1-1, with 12 bases identical to TRBD1. The CDR3 is 16 amino acids. Losses at the gene ends were 1 base for V and 2 bases for J; bases not matched to a gene: 2. The germline V gene has CDR1 MNHNS and CDR2 SASEGT. The CDR3 DNA reads TGTGCCAGCAGTGAAGGGGACAGGGGGCGTAACACTGAAGCTTTCTTT. Translated, it gives CASSEGDRGRNTEAFF.

The chain uses TRBV9 and TRBJ1-2, with D perhaps TRBD1 (6 bases). CDR1 is SGDLS and CDR2 is YYNGEE in the germline V gene. The CDR3 is made up of 17 amino acids. V was cut by 4 bases and J by 2 bases, with 21 bases left in between. CDR3 nucleotides: TGTGCCAGCAGCCCCCGCTCGCCCGGGGGCCAAAACTATGGCTACACCTTC. Amino acids: CASSPRSPGGQNYGYTF.

Concerning this clonotype itself: An end of the junction does not agree with germline; a read error may underlie this. The rearrangement joins TRBV24-1 to TRBJ2-7, with TRBD1 identical over 11 bases. The CDR3 spans 17 residues. From germline, CDR1 is KGHDR and CDR2 SFDVKD. The CDR3 is CATSDRRTGGYRSEQYF. The CDR3 DNA follows: TGCGCCACCAGTGATCGGCGGACAGGGGGCTATCGGAGCGAGCAGTACTTC.

This chain joins TRBV6-5 and TRBJ1-5, with D possibly being TRBD2 (5 bases). The end of the DNA is better explained by TRBJ2-3, so the J call may be wrong. This CDR3 region has 13 residues. Germline CDR1 reads MNHEY; CDR2 reads SVGAGI. CDR3 amino acids: CASRAARDQPQYF. The CDR3 DNA reads TGTGCCAGCAGGGCTGCGAGGGATCAGCCCCAGTATTTT.

The chain recombines TRBV7-9 with TRBJ2-7, with 10 positions matching TRBD1. The CDR3 is 18 amino acids. CDR1 and CDR2 (germline): SEHNR, FQNEAQ (reference sequence). V was pared by 2 bases and J by 3 bases, with 13 bases of the junction left unmatched. Written as DNA, the CDR3 is TGTGCCAGCAGCTTACCCCCGGGACAGGGGAGTGCCTTCTACGAGCAGTACTTC. It translates to CASSLPPGQGSAFYEQYF. Together with reference TRBV7-9 and TRBJ2-7, the CDR3 gives the full variable domain: DTGVSQNPRHKITKRGQNVTFRCDPISEHNRLYWYRQTLGQGPEFLTYFQNEAQLEKSRLLSDRFSAERPKGSFSTLEIQRTEQGDSAMYLCASSLPPGQGSAFYEQYFGPGTRLTVT.

This clonotype was observed many times. The chain couples TRBV5-1 to TRBJ1-5; D perhaps matches TRBD1 (5 bases). Trimming took off 0 bases at V and 0 bases at J, with 7 bases between the two ends. CDR3 length: 15 residues. Germline CDR1 reads SGHRS; CDR2 reads YFSETQ. Written as DNA, the CDR3 is TGCGCCAGCAGCTTGGCGGGGCATAGCAATCAGCCCCAGCATTTT. Its protein is CASSLAGHSNQPQHF.

With respect to this clonotype: The junction departs from germline at one end; a sequencing error may be responsible. This chain joins TRBV2 and TRBJ1-2; D is unresolved. Germline CDR1 is SNHLY and CDR2 is FYNNEI. The CDR3 has 12 amino acids. In DNA, the CDR3 is TGTACCAGCAGTTTGCAAGGTAATGGCTACACCTTC. Amino acid sequence: CTSSLQGNGYTF.

This clonotype has a count of ten or more. The genes are TRBV6-6 and TRBJ1-1; D is ambiguous. The V and J ends lost 7 bases and 2 bases respectively, with 20 bases between them. CDR1 and CDR2 (germline): MNHNY, SVGAGI (reference sequence). The CDR3 length is 16 residues. The CDR3 DNA is TGTGCCAGCACCAATGTTGGAGACGGGTCTAACACTGAAGCTTTCTTT. Translating gives CASTNVGDGSNTEAFF.

The sample holds many counts of this clonotype. V usage is TRBV7-3 and J usage is TRBJ2-7; D gene ambiguous. With 4 bases removed from V and 0 bases from J, the gap between germline ends came to 7 bases. The CDR3 length is 13 residues. The germline CDR1 and CDR2 sequences are SGHTA and FQGTGA. The CDR3 sequence is CASSSDTSYEQYF. CDR3 sequence (DNA): TGTGCCAGCAGCTCAGACACCTCCTACGAGCAGTACTTC.

In this sample, this clonotype turned up many times. The J gene is TRBJ2-2, the V gene TRBV18; D possibly corresponds to TRBD1 (6 bases). The CDR3 is 14 residues long. Trimming stripped 4 bases from V and 2 bases from J, with 8 bases between. CDR1 is KGHSH, CDR2 LQKENI, per germline. Here the CDR3 reads CASSRDTNTGELFF. CDR3 DNA sequence: TGTGCCAGCTCACGGGACACCAACACCGGGGAGCTGTTTTTT.

This clonotype was counted ten times or more. The V gene is TRBV7-9, the J gene TRBJ1-2; D not certain. V gave up 1 base and J gave up 3 bases, with 6 bases separating them. Per germline, CDR1 SEHNR and CDR2 FQNEAQ (reference sequence). CDR3 length: 13 amino acids. The CDR3 DNA follows: TGTGCCAGCAGCTTAGGTGGGGACTATGGCTACACCTTC. Translated: CASSLGGDYGYTF. The variable domain in full, completed from reference TRBV7-9 and TRBJ1-2, reads DTGVSQNPRHKITKRGQNVTFRCDPISEHNRLYWYRQTLGQGPEFLTYFQNEAQLEKSRLLSDRFSAERPKGSFSTLEIQRTEQGDSAMYLCASSLGGDYGYTFGSGTRLTVV.

In regard to this clonotype: With a much larger clone just one base away, this may be a read error. The genes are TRBV9 and TRBJ1-1; TRBD1 might be the D (5 bases). Germline V gene sequence: CDR1 SGDLS, CDR2 YYNGEE. This CDR3 region has 14 residues. CDR3 bases: TGTGCCAGCAGCTCCAGGGTTGGGAAGACTGAAACTTTCTTT. It specifies CASSSRVGKTETFF.

There are many counts of this clonotype. A much bigger clone sits one base away, suggesting this may be a read error. This rearrangement joins TRBV7-8 to TRBJ2-5; maybe TRBD2 (6 bases). V gave up 5 bases and J gave up 5 bases, with 18 bases separating them. CDR1 and CDR2 from the germline V gene are SGHVS and FQNEAQ. The CDR3 runs 15 residues. In nucleotides, the CDR3 is TGTGCCAGCAGCCGGCTTGAGGGAGGATTGGAGACCCAGTACTTC. It yields the protein CASSRLEGGLETQYF.

V and J are TRBV7-9 and TRBJ1-1; 7 bases are shared with TRBD1. In germline, CDR1 is SEHNR, CDR2 FQNEAQ (reference sequence). CDR3 length equals 14 residues. Germline trimming cut 4 bases from V and 11 bases from J; bases unmatched to any gene: 13. CDR3 nucleotides: TGTGCCAGCAGCTCCCCCGGGACAGCGGGATCGGCTTTCTTT. It is translated as CASSSPGTAGSAFF.

This clonotype showed up many times. The V gene is TRBV7-3, the J gene TRBJ2-3; 12 bases line up with TRBD2. The junction had 6 bases not matched to a gene; V was cut back by 5 bases and J by 6 bases. Germline assignment: CDR1 SGHTA and CDR2 FQGTGA. This CDR3 contains 15 residues. In DNA, the CDR3 is TGTGCCAGCAGCCCTAGCGGGAGGGCCGGGGATACGCAGTATTTT. Its translation: CASSPSGRAGDTQYF.

This clonotype was counted at least ten times. The chain employs TRBV20-1 and TRBJ1-5; D remains unclear. Trimming pared 0 bases from V and 3 bases from J, leaving 18 bases between. Germline values: CDR1 DFQATT, CDR2 SNEGSKA (reference sequence). The CDR3 loop spans 17 amino acids. DNA for the CDR3: TGCAGTGCTAGAGAGGGGAAGATGGGGAGAGACAATCAGCCCCAGCATTTT. Translation gives CSAREGKMGRDNQPQHF.

At least ten counts were recorded for this clonotype. This rearrangement joins TRBV2 to TRBJ1-5; 7 bases are shared with TRBD1. V lost 6 bases to trimming and J lost 9 bases; unmatched junction nucleotides: 14. The CDR3 is 15 residues long. Germline V gives CDR1 SNHLY, CDR2 FYNNEI. The CDR3 spells CASSWNRGPLWPQHF. CDR3 sequence (DNA): TGTGCCAGCAGCTGGAACAGGGGTCCCCTTTGGCCCCAGCATTTT.

This clonotype occurred many times. The gene calls are TRBV20-1 and TRBJ2-2; TRBD1 matches at 9 bases. After removal of 0 bases from V and 7 bases from J, the junction contained 3 bases not matched to a gene. The CDR3 spans 14 residues. The germline V gene encodes CDR1 DFQATT and CDR2 SNEGSKA (reference sequence). The CDR3 spells CSARDHRGHGELFF. In nucleotides, the CDR3 is TGCAGTGCTAGAGATCACAGGGGGCACGGGGAGCTGTTTTTT.

Points on this clonotype: A read error may be the cause here, since a much bigger clone is one base away. The rearrangement joins TRBV2 to TRBJ2-3; tentative D call: TRBD2 (6 bases). The germline CDR1 and CDR2 sequences are SNHLY and FYNNEI. There are 16 residues in the CDR3. The V end lost 5 bases, the J end lost 0 bases, and 15 bases lay between the germline ends. The CDR3 nucleotides read TGTGCCAGCAGTTACTCGGCTAGCGTTAGCACAGATACGCAGTATTTT. This translates into CASSYSASVSTDTQYF.

With regard to this clonotype: Since a much larger clone is just one base distant, this may be a read error. No conserved phenylalanine or tryptophan ends this CDR3, so it is likely a read error. Because the CDR3's place on the DNA is in doubt, the DNA is left out and the CDR3 is given as listed by TCRdb. V is TRBV6-1 and J is TRBJ1-1. From its first to its last residue, the CDR3 has 12 amino acids. The germline V gene has CDR1 MNHNS and CDR2 SASEGT. The CDR3 protein is CASSLHPQTFFL.

V and J are TRBV7-9 and TRBJ1-6; tentatively, D is TRBD1 (5 bases). The V end was cut by 6 bases, the J end by 14 bases, with 17 bases between. The CDR3 covers 13 residues. Germline CDR1 and CDR2: SEHNR and FQNEAQ (reference sequence). CDR3 sequence: CASSEAQGTALHF. The CDR3 DNA sequence: TGTGCCAGCAGTGAAGCGCAGGGAACGGCCCTCCACTTT. The complete variable domain, with remaining parts taken from reference TRBV7-9 and TRBJ1-6, reads DTGVSQNPRHKITKRGQNVTFRCDPISEHNRLYWYRQTLGQGPEFLTYFQNEAQLEKSRLLSDRFSAERPKGSFSTLEIQRTEQGDSAMYLCASSEAQGTALHFGNGTRLTVT.

This clonotype appeared many times. The rearrangement joins TRBV19 to TRBJ2-7; 7 nucleotides agree with TRBD1. V was pared by 3 bases and J by 3 bases, with 5 bases of the junction left unmatched. The CDR3 has 14 amino acids. CDR1 is LNHDA and CDR2 is SQIVND in the germline V gene (reference sequence). The chain's CDR3 is CASSIRQGGYEQYF. CDR3 bases: TGTGCCAGTAGTATCCGACAGGGTGGCTACGAGCAGTACTTC.

Details on this clonotype: A read error is possible here, since a much larger clone lies one base away. The chain employs TRBV9 and TRBJ2-3; D call uncertain. The CDR3 is made up of 15 amino acids. The V gene's germline CDR1 is SGDLS and CDR2 YYNGEE. Here the CDR3 reads CTSSVGPHSGDTQYF. Written as DNA, the CDR3 is TGTACCAGCAGCGTAGGGCCTCACTCCGGGGATACGCAGTATTTT.

The chain employs TRBV5-1 and TRBJ1-5, with a possible D match to TRBD1 (5 bases). The germline V and J ends were trimmed by 3 bases and 0 bases, with 16 bases remaining between them. Germline V gene sequence: CDR1 SGHRS, CDR2 YFSETQ. The CDR3 has 17 residues. DNA of the CDR3: TGCGCCAGCAGCTCCCTTCAGGGAATACATAGCAATCAGCCCCAGCATTTT. It codes for CASSSLQGIHSNQPQHF.

The chain recombines TRBV7-2 with TRBJ2-7; 13 positions match TRBD2. The germline gives CDR1 SGHTA, CDR2 FQGNSA. V was clipped by 8 bases and J by 6 bases; unmatched bases: 10. CDR3 size: 15 residues. CDR3 coding DNA: TGTGCCAGCGCCTACGGGACTAGCGGGACACGCGAGCAGTACTTC. This gives the protein CASAYGTSGTREQYF.